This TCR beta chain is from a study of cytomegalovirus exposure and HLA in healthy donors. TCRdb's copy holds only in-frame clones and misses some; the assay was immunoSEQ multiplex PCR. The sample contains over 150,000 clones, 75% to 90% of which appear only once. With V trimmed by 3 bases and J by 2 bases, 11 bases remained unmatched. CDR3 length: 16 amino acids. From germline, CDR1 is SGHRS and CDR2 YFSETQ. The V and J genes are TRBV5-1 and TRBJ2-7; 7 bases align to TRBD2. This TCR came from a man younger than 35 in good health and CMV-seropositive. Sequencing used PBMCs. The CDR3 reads CASSSSPWAGAYEQYF. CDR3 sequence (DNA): TGCGCCAGCAGCTCGTCCCCTTGGGCGGGAGCCTACGAGCAGTACTTC.